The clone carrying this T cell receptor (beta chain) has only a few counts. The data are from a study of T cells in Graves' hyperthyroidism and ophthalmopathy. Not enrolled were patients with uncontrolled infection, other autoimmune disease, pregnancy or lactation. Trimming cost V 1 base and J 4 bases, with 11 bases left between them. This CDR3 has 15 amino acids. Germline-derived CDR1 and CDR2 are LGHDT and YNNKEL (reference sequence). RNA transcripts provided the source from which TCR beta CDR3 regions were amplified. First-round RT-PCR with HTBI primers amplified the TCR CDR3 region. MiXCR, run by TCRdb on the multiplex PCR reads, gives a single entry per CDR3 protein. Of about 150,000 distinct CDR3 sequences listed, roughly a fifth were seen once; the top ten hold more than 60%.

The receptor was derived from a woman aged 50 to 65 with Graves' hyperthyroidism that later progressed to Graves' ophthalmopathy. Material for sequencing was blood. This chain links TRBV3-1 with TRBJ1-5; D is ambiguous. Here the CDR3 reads CASSQGGGRNQPQHF. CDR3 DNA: TGTGCCAGCAGCCAAGGGGGAGGTAGAAATCAGCCCCAGCATTTT.